These 30 T cell receptor beta chains were sequenced from one sample in a study of multiple sclerosis patients with progressive multifocal leukoencephalopathy. The time point is: time of PML onset. Data came from immunoSEQ multiplex PCR; TCRdb stores just in-frame clones and leaves some out. Here the sample spans 25,000 to 30,000 clones, approximately 89% being singletons. The specimen comprised PBMCs, sampled from a patient treated with natalizumab. These TCRs come from a woman aged 25 to 39 with progressive multifocal leukoencephalopathy.

The chain joins TRBV18 to TRBJ2-7; D gene ambiguous. The CDR3 consists of 12 residues. V was cut by 3 bases and J by 2 bases, with 5 bases left in between. The germline CDR1 and CDR2 sequences are KGHSH and LQKENI. The CDR3 is CASSPNPYEQYF. CDR3 nucleotide sequence: TGTGCCAGCTCACCCAATCCCTACGAGCAGTACTTC.

The genes are TRBV4-1 and TRBJ1-4; 10 positions agree with TRBD1. Per germline, CDR1 MGHRA and CDR2 YSYEKL. Germline trimming cut 3 bases from V and 1 base from J; bases unmatched to any gene: 5. The CDR3 loop spans 17 amino acids. CDR3 sequence reads: CASSQVDRGITNEKLFF. CDR3 bases: TGCGCCAGCAGCCAGGTGGACAGGGGGATAACTAATGAAAAACTGTTTTTT.

DNA of the CDR3: TGTGCCAGCAGGAATTACGGCCGGGCGGGCTCCACCTACAATGAGCAGTTCTTC. Its protein is CASRNYGRAGSTYNEQFF. This rearrangement joins TRBV27 to TRBJ2-1; tentatively, D is TRBD2 (5 bases). In germline, CDR1 is MNHEY, CDR2 SMNVEV (reference sequence). Between the trimmed V and J ends, which lost 6 bases and 2 bases, there was a span of 23 bases. The length of the CDR3 is 18 residues.

Remarks on this clone: The identical CDR3 is also encoded by other nucleotide sequences in the sample. The genes are TRBV6-1 and TRBJ1-3; D unclear. V dropped 3 bases and J dropped 0 bases, with 6 bases sitting between them. The CDR3 runs to 14 residues. The germline CDR1 and CDR2 sequences are MNHNS and SASEGT. CDR3 amino acids: CASSDGASGNTIYF. CDR3 DNA: TGTGCCAGCAGTGATGGAGCCTCTGGAAACACCATATATTTT.

This sequence joins TRBV4-2 and TRBJ2-1; 8 bases fit TRBD2. This CDR3 has 16 residues. The V segment lost 2 bases and the J segment 4 bases; nucleotides outside the gene matches: 7. Germline V CDR1 and CDR2: LGHNA, YNFKEQ. In DNA form, the CDR3 reads TGTGCCAGCAGCCAACCCACAGGGACTAGATACAATGAGCAGTTCTTC. Protein sequence: CASSQPTGTRYNEQFF.

The J gene is TRBJ2-1, the V gene TRBV29-1; TRBD2 matches 10 bases. The germline V gene encodes CDR1 SQVTM and CDR2 ANQGSEA. V dropped 1 base and J dropped 5; count of bases not matched to a gene: 8. The CDR3 extends over 16 amino acids. This CDR3 is CSVEGFGTSENNEQFF. The CDR3 coding sequence is TGCAGCGTTGAAGGTTTTGGGACTAGCGAGAACAATGAGCAGTTCTTC.

This clone was observed once. V gene TRBV19 combines with J gene TRBJ2-3, with 11 bases identical to TRBD2. The V gene end was trimmed by 6 bases and the J gene end by 6 bases; junction bases not matched to a gene: 8. The CDR3 contains 15 residues. The germline CDR1 and CDR2 sequences are LNHDA and SQIVND (reference sequence). This chain's CDR3 is CASSDSGGAWDTQYF. CDR3 DNA sequence: TGTGCCAGTAGCGATAGCGGGGGGGCCTGGGATACGCAGTATTTT.

This chain joins TRBV5-1 and TRBJ2-1, with 7 bases matching TRBD2. CDR1 is SGHRS, CDR2 YFSETQ, per germline. The CDR3 is 15 amino acids. V dropped 0 bases and J dropped 7; count of bases not matched to a gene: 7. CDR3 amino acids: CASSLGGLGKNEQFF. CDR3 in DNA: TGCGCCAGCAGCTTGGGAGGACTAGGGAAGAATGAGCAGTTCTTC.

The chain uses TRBV5-1 and TRBJ2-3, with a possible D match to TRBD2 (6 bases). Germline V CDR1 and CDR2: SGHRS, YFSETQ. The CDR3 loop spans 15 amino acids. V shed 0 bases and J shed 0 bases, with 8 bases lying between them. The CDR3 DNA sequence: TGCGCCAGCAGCTTGGCCGGGACTAGCACAGATACGCAGTATTTT. Protein product: CASSLAGTSTDTQYF. The full variable domain, rest sourced from reference TRBV5-1 and TRBJ2-3, is KAGVTQTPRYLIKTRGQQVTLSCSPISGHRSVSWYQQTPGQGLQFLFEYFSETQRNKGNFPGRFSGRQFSNSRSEMNVSTLELGDSALYLCASSLAGTSTDTQYFGPGTRLTVL.

This clone came up a few times. V and J are TRBV19 and TRBJ2-1; D uncertain. CDR1 is LNHDA and CDR2 is SQIVND in the germline V gene (reference sequence). The length of the CDR3 is 13 residues. Trimming removed 4 bases at V and 4 bases at J, with 8 bases between. CDR3 amino acids: CASSRQDYNEQFF. The CDR3 DNA is TGTGCCAGTAGTAGGCAGGATTACAATGAGCAGTTCTTC.

The rearrangement links TRBV7-4 to TRBJ2-2; D gene ambiguous. Deletions cut 1 base from V and 5 bases from J, with 8 bases between. Germline-derived CDR1 and CDR2 are SGHVT and SQSDAQ. The CDR3 sequence is 14 residues long. The CDR3 is CASSLVGSTGELFF. The CDR3 region has the DNA TGTGCCAGCAGCTTAGTCGGCTCAACCGGGGAGCTGTTTTTT.

The chain joins TRBV15 to TRBJ2-5, with 9 nucleotides matching TRBD1. With the DNA end fitting TRBJ2-7 better, the J assignment may be wrong. The V gene's germline CDR1 is LNHNV and CDR2 YYDKDF (reference sequence). The CDR3 totals 15 residues. The CDR3: CATSRDPGQGYEQYF. CDR3 bases: TGTGCCACCAGCAGAGACCCGGGACAGGGTTACGAGCAGTACTTC.

This rearrangement joins TRBV19 to TRBJ1-4; D possibly corresponds to TRBD1 (5 bases). Trimming stripped 10 bases from V and 8 bases from J, with 11 bases between. Germline lookup yields CDR1 LNHDA and CDR2 SQIVND (reference sequence). This CDR3 spans 11 amino acids. The CDR3 DNA reads as TGTGCCACGAGGGGTATCGAAAAACTGTTTTTT. This sequence encodes CATRGIEKLFF.

The chain is built from TRBV2 and TRBJ1-5; D might be TRBD1 (5 bases). V was shortened by 6 bases and J by 1 base, with 7 bases between the two germline ends. CDR3 length: 13 residues. CDR1 and CDR2 (germline): SNHLY, FYNNEI. CDR3 residues: CASRRDSNQPQHF. In nucleotides, the CDR3 is TGTGCCAGCAGGAGGGACAGCAATCAGCCCCAGCATTTT.

The genes are TRBV29-1 and TRBJ2-5; TRBD1 matches at 7 bases. The ends lost 6 bases at V and 2 bases at J; junction bases unmatched: 6. CDR1 is SQVTM and CDR2 is ANQGSEA in the germline V gene. The CDR3 has 13 residues. The CDR3 reads CSVARTGQETQYF. Here the CDR3 DNA reads TGCAGCGTCGCCCGGACAGGACAAGAGACCCAGTACTTC.

This chain joins TRBV4-1 and TRBJ2-1; 14 bases line up with TRBD2. V shed 1 base and J 6 bases; nucleotides not matched to a gene: 5. Germline assignment: CDR1 MGHRA and CDR2 YSYEKL. This CDR3 comprises 17 residues. The CDR3 protein is CASSQGGTSGSGNEQFF. In DNA form, the CDR3 reads TGCGCCAGCAGCCAAGGCGGGACTAGCGGGAGTGGCAATGAGCAGTTCTTC.

The rearrangement links TRBV25-1 to TRBJ1-6, with D maybe TRBD1 (5 bases). CDR1 is MGHDK, CDR2 SYGVNS, per germline. This CDR3 is built from 16 residues. The germline V and J ends were trimmed by 1 base and 7 bases, with 14 bases remaining between them. The CDR3 here is CASSEFKGKRNSPLHF. The CDR3, as DNA: TGTGCCAGCAGTGAATTTAAGGGGAAGAGGAATTCACCCCTCCACTTT.

The chain recombines TRBV30 with TRBJ2-7, with 9 bases identical to TRBD1. The germline V gene encodes CDR1 GTSNPN and CDR2 SVGIG (reference sequence). After removal of 5 bases from V and 7 bases from J, the junction contained 9 bases not matched to a gene. The CDR3 runs 13 residues. Written as DNA, the CDR3 is TGTGCCTGGCGCGACAGGGGGAATGGTGAGCAGTACTTC. This sequence encodes CAWRDRGNGEQYF.

This clone was found once. The chain recombines TRBV7-9 with TRBJ2-5; 12 bases align to TRBD1. Germline V lookup: CDR1 SEHNR, CDR2 FQNEAQ (reference sequence). V gave up 4 bases and J gave up 0 bases; unmatched junction bases: 3. The CDR3 contains 16 residues. Here the CDR3 reads CASSYGDRGHQETQYF. In DNA, the CDR3 is TGTGCCAGCAGCTACGGGGACAGGGGGCACCAAGAGACCCAGTACTTC. Filled out from reference TRBV7-9 and TRBJ2-5, the complete variable domain reads DTGVSQNPRHKITKRGQNVTFRCDPISEHNRLYWYRQTLGQGPEFLTYFQNEAQLEKSRLLSDRFSAERPKGSFSTLEIQRTEQGDSAMYLCASSYGDRGHQETQYFGPGTRLLVL.

The chain joins TRBV9 to TRBJ2-3; TRBD1 agrees at 8 bases. Germline V gene lookup returns CDR1 SGDLS and CDR2 YYNGEE. This CDR3 has 16 residues. V was pared by 5 bases and J by 7 bases, with 15 bases of the junction left unmatched. CDR3: CASSPSGGFELHTQYF. The CDR3 nucleotides are TGTGCCAGCAGTCCTTCAGGGGGCTTCGAGCTACATACGCAGTATTTT.

The genes are TRBV7-8 and TRBJ1-5; D uncertain. V was clipped by 2 bases and J by 8 bases, with 4 bases between them. The CDR3 extends over 11 amino acids. Germline V gives CDR1 SGHVS, CDR2 FQNEAQ. CDR3 bases: TGTGCCAGCAGCTTATTTGAGCCCCAGCATTTT. Its translation: CASSLFEPQHF.

The rearrangement uses TRBV7-9 and TRBJ1-2; D perhaps matches TRBD1 (5 bases). Per the germline V gene, CDR1 is SEHNR and CDR2 is FQNEAQ (reference sequence). The CDR3 contains 15 residues. V was pared by 0 bases and J by 5 bases, with 13 bases between. The CDR3 loop reads CASSLAEGAGYGYTF. As DNA, the CDR3 is TGTGCCAGCAGCTTAGCGGAAGGGGCAGGGTATGGCTACACCTTC. Full variable domain (rest looked up from reference TRBV7-9 and TRBJ1-2): DTGVSQNPRHKITKRGQNVTFRCDPISEHNRLYWYRQTLGQGPEFLTYFQNEAQLEKSRLLSDRFSAERPKGSFSTLEIQRTEQGDSAMYLCASSLAEGAGYGYTFGSGTRLTVV.

The rearrangement uses TRBV19 and TRBJ1-5; perhaps TRBD1 as D (6 bases). Trimming left V 8 bases short and J 4 bases short, with 18 bases between. Germline V gives CDR1 LNHDA, CDR2 SQIVND (reference sequence). The CDR3 is made up of 15 amino acids. The CDR3 region has the DNA TGTGCCAGTTCCCCCTGGGACAACCCAAATCAGCCCCAGCATTTT. It encodes CASSPWDNPNQPQHF. Combining the CDR3 with reference TRBV19 and TRBJ1-5 gives the whole variable domain DGGITQSPKYLFRKEGQNVTLSCEQNLNHDAMYWYRQDPGQGLRLIYYSQIVNDFQKGDIAEGYSVSREKKESFPLTVTSAQKNPTAFYLCASSPWDNPNQPQHFGDGTRLSIL.

The chain uses TRBV5-1 and TRBJ1-1; no clear D gene. This CDR3 has 14 amino acids. The germline V gene encodes CDR1 SGHRS and CDR2 YFSETQ. V lost 2 bases and J lost 1, with 9 bases in between. The CDR3 bases are TGCGCCAGCAGCTTTTTGGGAAAGAACACTGAAGCTTTCTTT. Protein product: CASSFLGKNTEAFF. Variable domain in full (rest from reference TRBV5-1 and TRBJ1-1): KAGVTQTPRYLIKTRGQQVTLSCSPISGHRSVSWYQQTPGQGLQFLFEYFSETQRNKGNFPGRFSGRQFSNSRSEMNVSTLELGDSALYLCASSFLGKNTEAFFGQGTRLTVV.

The chain links TRBV6-1 to TRBJ2-5; 12 bases agree with TRBD2. With 6 bases clipped from V and 7 bases from J, the junction kept 9 bases outside the gene matches. The germline CDR1 and CDR2 sequences are MNHNS and SASEGT. The CDR3 runs to 15 residues. The CDR3 is CASSLTSGGSRTQYF. The CDR3 DNA reads as TGTGCCAGCAGCTTGACTAGCGGGGGTTCGAGGACCCAGTACTTC.

The rearrangement links TRBV29-1 to TRBJ2-7; 9 nucleotides align to TRBD1. CDR3 length: 14 residues. The germline V gene has CDR1 SQVTM and CDR2 ANQGSEA. The V and J ends lost 4 bases and 3 bases, in that order; junction bases with no gene match: 7. Here the CDR3 reads CSVVGLTGGYEQYF. CDR3 nucleotides: TGCAGCGTTGTCGGACTGACAGGGGGCTACGAGCAGTACTTC.

The J gene is TRBJ2-7, the V gene TRBV7-2; TRBD1 aligns across 7 bases. Trimming took 6 bases from V and 0 from J; bases not matched to a gene: 5. CDR1 and CDR2 (germline): SGHTA, FQGNSA. This CDR3 has 14 amino acids. The CDR3 coding sequence is TGTGCCAGCAGAGGACAGGCGAACTCCTACGAGCAGTACTTC. Its translation is CASRGQANSYEQYF.

This chain uses TRBV27 with TRBJ2-7; no clear D gene. The CDR3 is 12 amino acids. Germline lookup yields CDR1 MNHEY and CDR2 SMNVEV (reference sequence). V lost 5 bases to trimming and J lost 5 bases, with 10 bases between them. DNA of the CDR3: TGTGCCAGCAGTCCTTGGGGAAACGAGCAGTACTTC. Translating it yields CASSPWGNEQYF.

The V and J genes are TRBV28 and TRBJ2-3; 7 nucleotides agree with TRBD2. Looked up from germline, CDR1 is MDHEN and CDR2 is SYDVKM. V shed 4 bases, J shed 2 bases, and the junction held 9 bases outside the gene matches. CDR3 length: 16 amino acids. CDR3 DNA: TGTGCCAGCAGTTCTGGGTCTAGCGGACCCACAGATACGCAGTATTTT. Translating gives CASSSGSSGPTDTQYF.

This chain uses TRBV7-9 with TRBJ1-1, with D tentatively TRBD1 (5 bases). Looked up from germline, CDR1 is SEHNR and CDR2 is FQNEAQ (reference sequence). V shed 5 bases and J shed 3 bases, with 13 bases lying between them. The CDR3 has 14 amino acids. The CDR3 reads CASSPTGGDTEAFF. CDR3 sequence (DNA): TGTGCCAGCAGCCCCACTGGGGGGGACACTGAAGCTTTCTTT.